Detailed here is one TCR beta chain. As yet, its antigen is unknown. About 90 million PBMCs per unsorted sample were used for genomic DNA. This CDR3 has 14 amino acids. Per the germline V gene, CDR1 is MDHEN and CDR2 is SYDVKM. V was shortened by 1 base and J by 5 bases, with 11 bases between the two germline ends. The data were obtained in a study of shared clonotypes between healthy human individuals. Ten immunoSEQ deep assay plates were used to sequence the DNA of unsorted PBMCs. The assay was immunoSEQ multiplex PCR, and TCRdb's table has in-frame clones only and misses some. The sample contains roughly 490,000 clones, about three quarters of which appear only once. Overall study results and limits: It was anticipated that sequencing depth would influence how many clonotypes donors shared.

The J gene is TRBJ2-5, the V gene TRBV28, with a possible D match to TRBD2 (6 bases). This receptor was identified in a woman aged 40 to 50 in good health. Some clones in this sample may be carry-over from other donors' samples. Sequenced material: PBMCs. The CDR3, as DNA: TGTGCCAGCAGTTTATCGGGGGTCGGGGAGACCCAGTACTTC. Translated, it gives CASSLSGVGETQYF.